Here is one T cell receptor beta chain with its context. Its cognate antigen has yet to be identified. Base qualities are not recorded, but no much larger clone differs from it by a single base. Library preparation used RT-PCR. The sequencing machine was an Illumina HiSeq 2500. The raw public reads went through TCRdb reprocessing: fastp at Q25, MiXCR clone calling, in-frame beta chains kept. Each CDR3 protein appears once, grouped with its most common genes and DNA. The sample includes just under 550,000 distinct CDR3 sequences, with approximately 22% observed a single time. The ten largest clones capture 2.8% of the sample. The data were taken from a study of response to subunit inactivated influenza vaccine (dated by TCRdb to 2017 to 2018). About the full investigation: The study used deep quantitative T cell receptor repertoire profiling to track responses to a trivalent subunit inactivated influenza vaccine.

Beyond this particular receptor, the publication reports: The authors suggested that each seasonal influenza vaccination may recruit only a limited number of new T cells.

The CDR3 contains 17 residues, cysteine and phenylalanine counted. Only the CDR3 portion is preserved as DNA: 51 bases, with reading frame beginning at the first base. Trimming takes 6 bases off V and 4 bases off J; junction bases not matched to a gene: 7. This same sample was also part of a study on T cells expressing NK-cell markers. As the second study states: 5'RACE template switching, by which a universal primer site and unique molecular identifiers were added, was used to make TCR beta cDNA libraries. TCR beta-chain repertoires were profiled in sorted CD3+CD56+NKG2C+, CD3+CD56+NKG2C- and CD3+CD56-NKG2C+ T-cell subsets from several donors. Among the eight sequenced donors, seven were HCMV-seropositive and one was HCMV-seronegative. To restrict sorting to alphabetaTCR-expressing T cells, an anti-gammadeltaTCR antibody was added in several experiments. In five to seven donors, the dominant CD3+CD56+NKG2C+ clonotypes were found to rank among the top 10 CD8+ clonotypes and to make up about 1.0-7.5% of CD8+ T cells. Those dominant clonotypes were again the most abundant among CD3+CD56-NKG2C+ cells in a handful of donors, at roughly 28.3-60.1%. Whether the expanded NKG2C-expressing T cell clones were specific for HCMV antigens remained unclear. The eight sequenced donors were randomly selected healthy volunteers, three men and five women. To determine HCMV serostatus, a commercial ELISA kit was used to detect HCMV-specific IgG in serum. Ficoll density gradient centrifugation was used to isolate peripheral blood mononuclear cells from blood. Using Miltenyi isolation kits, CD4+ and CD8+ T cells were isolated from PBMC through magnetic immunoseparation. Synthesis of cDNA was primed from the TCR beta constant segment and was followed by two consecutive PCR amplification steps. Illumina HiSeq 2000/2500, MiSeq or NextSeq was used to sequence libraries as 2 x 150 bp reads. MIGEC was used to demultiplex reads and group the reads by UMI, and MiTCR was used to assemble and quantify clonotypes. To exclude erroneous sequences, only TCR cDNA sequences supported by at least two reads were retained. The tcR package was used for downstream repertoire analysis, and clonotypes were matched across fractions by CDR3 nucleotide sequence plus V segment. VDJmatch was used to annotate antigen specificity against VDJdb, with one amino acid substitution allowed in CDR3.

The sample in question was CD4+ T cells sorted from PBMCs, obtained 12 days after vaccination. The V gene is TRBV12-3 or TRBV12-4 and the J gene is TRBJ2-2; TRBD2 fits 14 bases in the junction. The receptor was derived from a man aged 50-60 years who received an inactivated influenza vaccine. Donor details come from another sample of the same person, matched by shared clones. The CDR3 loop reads CASSQTSGRAGTGELFF. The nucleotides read TGTGCCAGCAGCCAGACTAGCGGGAGGGCCGGCACCGGGGAGCTGTTTTTT.